Listed below are T cell receptor beta chains from one sample, sequenced in a study of beta chain features in type 1 diabetes. Sequenced by immunoSEQ multiplex PCR; TCRdb stores in-frame clones only, minus some. The sample has about 160,000 clones; less than 9.5% are singletons. The specimen was central memory CD4+ T cells from blood. The source of these receptors is a woman between 18 and 29 years old in good health. The CDR3 runs from the conserved cysteine through the conserved F or W. Fields, in order: V gene, clone size, CDR3 protein. Only some rows state a clone size, as once, few, many or a class for expanded clones.

TRBV2	few	CASKGRVIFYNSPLHF
TRBV7-9	.	CASSPTSYEQYF
TRBV10-3	few	CAISKNTVNEQFF
TRBV7-2	.	CASSPQRGTLTGELFF
TRBV29-1	.	CSVGSSGSYEQYF
TRBV18	few	CASSPAGRSYEQYF
TRBV7-2	.	CASSSNRQGNIQYF
TRBV30	.	CAWTGIGSNQPQHF
TRBV6-1	few	CASSERAGGRDTQYF
TRBV2	few	CASSIQLSGANVLTF
TRBV4-2	few	CASSQGGVGIGYEQYF
TRBV5-6	.	CASSLLGEAYEQYF
TRBV7-9	.	CASSLGQSPYGYTF
TRBV7-9	few	CASSLTKAGQYEQYF
TRBV6-1	.	CASSLQGGGQPQHF
TRBV11-2	.	CASSSPTGTTVRETQYF
TRBV5-4	.	CASSPRQGANTEAFF
TRBV9	few	CASSLGLVSTDTQYF
TRBV7-7	.	CASSPGAHGNTIYF
TRBV4-3	few	CASSQDRTGQTEAFF